Shown below are 31 T cell receptor beta chains from a single sample sequenced in a study of CD8 T cells in ankylosing spondylitis. TCRdb re-derived calls from the 5' RACE reads in MiXCR, one entry per CDR3 protein. Found here are around 250,000 distinct CDR3 sequences, around 10% of them singletons; the top ten hold 5.5% to 8%. Material for sequencing was blood, either unsorted or a sorted T cell fraction (not recorded which). These receptors were taken from a male donor with ankylosing spondylitis or in good health (not recorded which).

This clonotype occurred a few times. This rearrangement joins TRBV5-1 to TRBJ1-2; D is unresolved. From germline, CDR1 is SGHRS and CDR2 YFSETQ. The length of the CDR3 is 13 residues. Trimming stripped 4 bases from V and 7 bases from J, with 14 bases between. The CDR3 reads CASSAGSPSGYTF. The CDR3 DNA is TGCGCCAGCAGCGCCGGGTCGCCCTCTGGCTACACCTTC.

This clonotype has at least ten counts. The chain links TRBV20-1 to TRBJ2-3, with TRBD2 identical over 8 bases. This CDR3 contains 20 residues. V gave up 0 bases and J gave up 0 bases; unmatched junction bases: 17. The germline CDR1 and CDR2 sequences are DFQATT and SNEGSKA (reference sequence). CDR3 nucleotides: TGCAGTGCTAGAGACCCTTCCGGTCGAAGCGGGGGAACTAGCACAGATACGCAGTATTTT. It is translated as CSARDPSGRSGGTSTDTQYF.

In its sample, this clonotype was seen a few times. The chain joins TRBV12-3 or TRBV12-4 to TRBJ2-3; the D is unclear. The CDR3 runs to 12 residues. Trimming removed 3 bases at V and 7 bases at J, with 8 bases between. The CDR3 DNA reads as TGTGCCAGCAGTTTGTGGCGGAATACGCAGTATTTT. Translating gives CASSLWRNTQYF.

This clonotype was found a few times. This chain connects TRBV11-1 to TRBJ2-7; D is undetermined. Per the germline V gene, CDR1 is SGHAT and CDR2 is FQDESV (reference sequence). With 8 bases removed from V and 7 bases from J, the gap between germline ends came to 15 bases. The CDR3 has 12 amino acids. The CDR3 coding sequence is TGTGCCAGCGGATTCCCCGTGGGAGAGCAGTACTTC. The encoded protein is CASGFPVGEQYF.

The chain couples TRBV7-2 to TRBJ1-6, with unresolved D. The CDR3 totals 16 residues. Per germline, CDR1 SGHTA and CDR2 FQGNSA. The ends were cut back, 5 bases at V and 7 bases at J, with 18 bases in the middle. CDR3 region: CASSPAGVGLNSPLHF. In DNA, the CDR3 is TGTGCCAGCAGCCCGGCTGGGGTGGGTTTGAATTCACCCCTCCACTTT.

This clonotype was observed many times. This chain joins TRBV7-6 and TRBJ1-4; 9 bases match TRBD1. Germline V gene lookup returns CDR1 SGHVS and CDR2 FNYEAQ. V was pared by 5 bases and J by 8 bases, with 12 bases of the junction left unmatched. This CDR3 has 16 residues. The CDR3 protein is CASSAGYRGRGEKLFF. CDR3 sequence (DNA): TGTGCCAGCAGCGCAGGATACAGGGGGCGAGGCGAAAAACTGTTTTTT.

This clonotype was recorded at least ten times. The V gene is TRBV20-1, the J gene TRBJ2-4; no definite D call. Germline assignment: CDR1 DFQATT and CDR2 SNEGSKA (reference sequence). The CDR3 consists of 14 residues. Trimming left V 1 base short and J 0 bases short, with 7 bases between. Written as DNA, the CDR3 is TGCAGTGCTAGAGGAAGCATAGCCAAAAACATTCAGTACTTC. Its translation is CSARGSIAKNIQYF.

Only a few counts were recorded for this clonotype. This chain connects TRBV11-1 to TRBJ2-7, with TRBD1 identical over 12 bases. Germline V gene sequence: CDR1 SGHAT, CDR2 FQDESV (reference sequence). This CDR3 spans 17 amino acids. Trimming took 7 bases from V and 0 from J; bases not matched to a gene: 10. As DNA, the CDR3 is TGTGCCAGCACCAATCCGGGGACAGGGGGCTTCTCCTACGAGCAGTACTTC. Protein: CASTNPGTGGFSYEQYF.

This clonotype was counted ten times or more. Compared with germline, one end of the junction differs, possibly owing to a read error. This chain links TRBV6-5 with TRBJ1-1, with D maybe TRBD1 (5 bases). Germline CDR1 MNHEY, CDR2 SVGAGI. The CDR3 extends over 13 amino acids. For the CDR3, the DNA is TGTGCCAGCAGTTGGGGGTGGAACGCTGAAGCTTTCTTT. Translating it yields CASSWGWNAEAFF.

This clonotype was found many times. V usage is TRBV11-2 and J usage is TRBJ2-5, with 11 bases fitting TRBD1. CDR3 length equals 16 residues. The V and J ends lost 5 bases and 3 bases, in that order; junction bases with no gene match: 8. CDR1 is SGHAT and CDR2 is FQNNGV in the germline V gene. CDR3 nucleotide sequence: TGTGCCAGCAGCCCCGGGACAGGGGGTCAAGAAGAGACCCAGTACTTC. This codes for CASSPGTGGQEETQYF.

The sample holds many counts of this clonotype. The chain uses TRBV5-6 and TRBJ2-1; D is unclear. Trimming took 2 bases from V and 6 from J, leaving 6 bases between them. The germline V gene has CDR1 SGHDT and CDR2 YYEEEE. CDR3 length: 12 residues. Here the CDR3 reads CASSFYSNEQFF. The CDR3 nucleotides are TGTGCCAGCAGCTTTTACAGCAATGAGCAGTTCTTC.

This clonotype was observed many times. The CDR3 sequence is CASSLRLAGQETQYF. In DNA form, the CDR3 reads TGTGCCAGCAGTTTAAGGCTAGCGGGACAAGAGACCCAGTACTTC. The chain couples TRBV12-3 or TRBV12-4 to TRBJ2-5; 9 bases map to TRBD2. The CDR3 consists of 15 residues. J lost 2 bases, V lost 2 bases, and 3 bases had no gene match.

In this sample, this clonotype turned up many times. The J gene is TRBJ2-7, the V gene TRBV14; no clear D. CDR3 length: 14 residues. The germline gives CDR1 SGHDN, CDR2 FVKESK. V shed 0 bases and J shed 2 bases, with 8 bases lying between them. For the CDR3, the DNA is TGTGCCAGCAGCCAAGAGGGCCTGGCCTACGAGCAGTACTTC. It codes for CASSQEGLAYEQYF. Complete variable domain (other parts from reference TRBV14 and TRBJ2-7): EAGVTQFPSHSVIEKGQTVTLRCDPISGHDNLYWYRRVMGKEIKFLLHFVKESKQDESGMPNNRFLAERTGGTYSTLKVQPAELEDSGVYFCASSQEGLAYEQYFGPGTRLTVT.

This clonotype was seen more than once but under ten times. The CDR3 reads CSVEGRGVDEQYF. In DNA form, the CDR3 reads TGCAGCGTTGAAGGGCGGGGGGTAGACGAGCAGTACTTC. This chain joins TRBV29-1 and TRBJ2-7; 8 bases match TRBD2. The V gene's germline CDR1 is SQVTM and CDR2 ANQGSEA. The CDR3 consists of 13 residues. Trimming removed 1 base from V and 5 bases from J; junction bases left unmatched: 4.

This chain uses TRBV20-1 with TRBJ2-7; 9 bases line up with TRBD1. Germline trimming cut 6 bases from V and 4 bases from J; bases unmatched to any gene: 4. Per the germline V gene, CDR1 is DFQATT and CDR2 is SNEGSKA (reference sequence). The CDR3 totals 12 residues. Here the CDR3 reads CSARDREYEQYF. The CDR3 bases are TGCAGTGCCCGGGACAGGGAATACGAGCAGTACTTC.

There are a few counts of this clonotype. This rearrangement joins TRBV7-2 to TRBJ2-1; D may correspond to TRBD1 or TRBD2 (6 bases each). Trimming stripped 5 bases from V and 10 bases from J, with 24 bases between. The germline gives CDR1 SGHTA, CDR2 FQGNSA. The CDR3 is 16 amino acids. The CDR3, as DNA: TGTGCCAGCAGCGAGGGGGTTAGCGGTCTACGGGCCGAGCAGTTCTTC. It encodes CASSEGVSGLRAEQFF. Using reference TRBV7-2 and TRBJ2-1 for the parts outside the CDR3, the full variable domain is GAGVSQSPSNKVTEKGKDVELRCDPISGHTALYWYRQSLGQGLEFLIYFQGNSAPDKSGLPSDRFSAERTGGSVSTLTIQRTQQEDSAVYLCASSEGVSGLRAEQFFGPGTRLTVL.

This clonotype was found a few times. The chain uses TRBV6-1 and TRBJ1-4; 7 positions match TRBD1. CDR3 length: 16 amino acids. The junction had 14 bases not matched to a gene; V was cut back by 10 bases and J by 3 bases. Germline V gives CDR1 MNHNS, CDR2 SASEGT. The CDR3 nucleotides are TGTGCCACCGAAGGACAGGCGGCTACGGCTAATGAAAAACTGTTTTTT. This encodes CATEGQAATANEKLFF.

On this clonotype itself: One base away lies a much larger clone, so this may be a sequencing read error. The gene calls are TRBV12-3 or TRBV12-4 and TRBJ2-1, with D tentatively TRBD2 (5 bases). The CDR3 spans 11 residues. CDR3 loop: CASGLAPEQFF. CDR3 in DNA: TGTGCCAGCGGTTTAGCGCCTGAGCAGTTCTTC.

At least ten counts were recorded for this clonotype. This chain connects TRBV5-1 to TRBJ2-3; possible D gene TRBD2, 6 bases. V dropped 0 bases and J dropped 2 bases, with 13 bases sitting between them. In germline, CDR1 is SGHRS, CDR2 YFSETQ. The CDR3 totals 16 residues. The CDR3 DNA reads TGCGCCAGCAGCTTGGAATCCTGGGGACTCACAGATACGCAGTATTTT. Translated, it gives CASSLESWGLTDTQYF.

This clonotype was detected many times. The chain links TRBV7-8 to TRBJ2-3, with D maybe TRBD2 (5 bases). The CDR3 consists of 14 residues. The germline V gene has CDR1 SGHVS and CDR2 FQNEAQ. V lost 1 base and J lost 4, with 9 bases in between. In nucleotides, the CDR3 is TGTGCCAGCAGCTTAGTCCTAGCTTCAGATACGCAGTATTTT. Translated, it gives CASSLVLASDTQYF. The whole variable domain, remainder taken from reference TRBV7-8 and TRBJ2-3, is GAGVSQSPRYKVAKRGQDVALRCDPISGHVSLFWYQQALGQGPEFLTYFQNEAQLDKSGLPSDRFFAERPEGSVSTLKIQRTQQEDSAVYLCASSLVLASDTQYFGPGTRLTVL.

Many counts were recorded for this clonotype. CDR3 protein: CASSPAAGRQETQYF. The CDR3 DNA is TGCGCCAGCAGTCCAGCGGCGGGAAGGCAAGAGACCCAGTACTTC. The genes are TRBV5-1 and TRBJ2-5; D may be TRBD2 (6 bases). CDR1 SGHRS and CDR2 YFSETQ come from the germline V gene. There are 15 residues in the CDR3. Trimming pared 5 bases from V and 2 bases from J, leaving 16 bases between.

This clonotype appeared once. V usage is TRBV20-1 and J usage is TRBJ1-2, with TRBD1 matching 7 bases. V trimming: 3 bases; J trimming: 2 bases; junction bases outside the gene matches: 12. Germline assignment: CDR1 DFQATT and CDR2 SNEGSKA (reference sequence). The CDR3 contains 16 residues. Written as DNA, the CDR3 is TGCAGTGCTAGTACGGGACAGCATCTCCAAAACTATGGCTACACCTTC. Translating it yields CSASTGQHLQNYGYTF.

This clonotype was detected a few times. The chain employs TRBV7-9 and TRBJ1-1; D call uncertain. The V gene's germline CDR1 is SEHNR and CDR2 FQNEAQ (reference sequence). The CDR3 runs to 13 residues. V was shortened by 2 bases and J by 4 bases, with 8 bases between the two germline ends. As DNA, the CDR3 is TGTGCCAGCAGCTTATATATGGGCACTGAAGCTTTCTTT. Translation gives CASSLYMGTEAFF.

This clonotype was seen ten or more times. This chain uses TRBV5-6 with TRBJ2-7; the D gene is possibly TRBD2 (5 bases). This CDR3 is built from 13 residues. V was clipped by 2 bases and J by 0 bases, with 6 bases between them. Germline V lookup: CDR1 SGHDT, CDR2 YYEEEE. The CDR3 sequence: CASSFRGSYEQYF. The CDR3 DNA reads TGTGCCAGCAGCTTCCGGGGCTCCTACGAGCAGTACTTC.

The chain couples TRBV9 to TRBJ2-6; the D is unclear. Germline CDR1 and CDR2: SGDLS and YYNGEE. Trimming removed 1 base at V and 1 base at J, with 12 bases between. The CDR3 length is 17 residues. CDR3 DNA sequence: TGTGCCAGCAGCGTAAGGACGGTGGGTTCTGGGGCCAACGTCCTGACTTTC. Translated, it gives CASSVRTVGSGANVLTF.

There are many counts of this clonotype. The chain employs TRBV7-2 and TRBJ2-2; 10 nucleotides agree with TRBD2. The CDR3 is 16 residues long. With V trimmed by 2 bases and J by 1 base, 1 base remained unmatched. The germline V gene encodes CDR1 SGHTA and CDR2 FQGNSA. The CDR3: CASSLLAGVNTGELFF. The DNA for the CDR3 is TGTGCCAGCAGCTTACTAGCGGGGGTGAACACCGGGGAGCTGTTTTTT.

This clonotype was counted at least ten times. This sequence joins TRBV20-1 and TRBJ1-5, with TRBD1 matching over 7 bases. V shed 1 base, J shed 3 bases, and the junction held 6 bases outside the gene matches. The CDR3 spans 15 residues. Germline loops: CDR1 DFQATT, CDR2 SNEGSKA (reference sequence). In DNA, the CDR3 is TGCAGTGCTAGAGCGACAGGGTACATCAATCAGCCCCAGCATTTT. This encodes CSARATGYINQPQHF.

This clonotype was found many times. The CDR3 spells CAIGDTGVWTEAFF. In nucleotides, the CDR3 is TGTGCCATCGGAGATACAGGGGTGTGGACTGAAGCTTTCTTT. The chain employs TRBV10-3 and TRBJ1-1, with 7 nucleotides matching TRBD1. The CDR3 totals 14 residues. After removal of 8 bases from V and 5 bases from J, the junction contained 11 bases not matched to a gene. Germline V gene lookup returns CDR1 ENHRY and CDR2 SYGVKD.

This clonotype was picked up a small number of times. V and J are TRBV20-1 and TRBJ1-4, with TRBD1 matching 7 bases. Germline CDR1 reads DFQATT; CDR2 reads SNEGSKA (reference sequence). V was pared by 0 bases and J by 3 bases, with 7 bases of the junction left unmatched. There are 16 residues in the CDR3. The CDR3 sequence: CSARDGSGTANEKLFF. CDR3 nucleotide sequence: TGCAGTGCTAGAGATGGGTCCGGGACAGCTAATGAAAAACTGTTTTTT.

This clonotype was recorded a few times. The gene calls are TRBV4-1 and TRBJ2-7; the D is unclear. V gave up 0 bases and J gave up 1 base, with 13 bases separating them. CDR3 length equals 16 residues. Germline loops: CDR1 MGHRA, CDR2 YSYEKL. This chain's CDR3 is CASSQDLRETSYEQYF. CDR3 nucleotide sequence: TGCGCCAGCAGCCAAGATCTTCGAGAAACTTCCTACGAGCAGTACTTC.

This clonotype has more than one count but fewer than ten. The gene calls are TRBV11-2 and TRBJ2-1; D is tentatively TRBD1 or TRBD2 (5 bases each). The germline V gene encodes CDR1 SGHAT and CDR2 FQNNGV. The CDR3 sequence is 15 residues long. V was shortened by 0 bases and J by 5 bases, with 11 bases between the two germline ends. CDR3 DNA: TGTGCCAGCAGCTTAGAGCGGTGGGGGAACAATGAGCAGTTCTTC. This translates into CASSLERWGNNEQFF.